A selection of T cell receptor beta chains follows, all from one sample in a study of blood T cells in healthy people across ages. TCRdb processed the 5' RACE reads anew with MiXCR; each CDR3 protein has one entry. The repertoire holds hundreds of thousands of distinct CDR3 sequences, with roughly 25% as singletons. These data are also associated with another study on T cells of mothers and their children.

The sample taken for sequencing was blood. Receptors were obtained from a boy aged 5-17 years in good health. The CDR3 runs from the conserved cysteine through the conserved F or W. The D gene is left open where the match is weak. Clone size is given for some rows only: seen once, a few or many times, or a class if the clone is expanded.

v_call,j_call,d_call,clone_size,cdr3_aa,cdr3_nt
TRBV9,TRBJ2-1,-,few,CASSPSGRGYNEQFF,TGTGCCAGCAGCCCTTCGGGACGTGGCTACAATGAGCAGTTCTTC
TRBV28,TRBJ2-2,-,-,CASSFDRVNTGEPFF,TGTGCCAGCAGTTTCGATAGGGTGAACACCGGGGAGCCGTTTTTT
TRBV4-1,TRBJ2-2,-,once,CAGSQERGEANTGELFF,TGCGCCGGCAGCCAAGAAAGGGGAGAAGCGAACACCGGGGAGCTGTTTTTT
TRBV3-1,TRBJ2-7,TRBD2,-,CASSQDTSGYEQYF,TGTGCCAGCAGCCAAGACACTAGCGGCTACGAGCAGTACTTC
TRBV15,TRBJ1-3,-,-,CATSPSRGYTIYF,TGTGCCACCAGCCCTTCCCGGGGATACACCATATATTTT
TRBV2,TRBJ2-4,-,few,CASSVRAPWAKNIQYF,TGTGCCAGCAGTGTACGGGCCCCTTGGGCCAAAAACATTCAGTACTTC
TRBV2,TRBJ2-3,-,-,CASSAGGGGDTQYF,TGTGCCAGCAGTGCGGGGGGCGGAGGAGATACGCAGTATTTT
TRBV3-1,TRBJ2-5,TRBD2,few,CASSQVTSGAPRETQYF,TGTGCCAGCAGCCAAGTCACTAGCGGGGCCCCACGGGAGACCCAGTACTTC
TRBV6-1,TRBJ2-7,TRBD1,-,CASSMTGGAYEQYF,TGTGCCAGCAGTATGACAGGGGGTGCCTACGAGCAGTACTTC
TRBV5-1,TRBJ2-2,-,-,CASSLDSTGELFF,TGCGCCAGCAGCTTAGACAGCACCGGGGAGCTGTTTTTT
TRBV20-1,TRBJ1-1,-,-,CSARDQASGNTEAFF,TGCAGTGCTAGAGATCAGGCCAGTGGGAACACTGAAGCTTTCTTT
TRBV11-2,TRBJ2-5,TRBD1,-,CASSLGDRGRKTQYF,TGTGCCAGCAGCTTAGGGGACAGGGGAAGGAAGACCCAGTACTTC
TRBV7-2,TRBJ2-1,-,-,CASSRGRDNEQFF,TGTGCCAGCAGCCGAGGTAGGGACAATGAGCAGTTCTTC
TRBV3-1,TRBJ2-5,TRBD2,few,CASSLSSGGGETQYF,TGTGCCAGCAGCCTATCTAGCGGGGGAGGGGAGACCCAGTACTTC
TRBV20-1,TRBJ2-2,-,once,CSARALVNTGELFF,TGCAGTGCTAGAGCACTAGTCAACACCGGGGAGCTGTTTTTT
TRBV11-2,TRBJ2-2,TRBD2,-,CASSFAGGWTGELFF,TGTGCCAGCAGCTTCGCGGGGGGTTGGACCGGGGAGCTGTTTTTT
TRBV12-3/TRBV12-4,TRBJ1-4,TRBD1,few,CASSSGTEQEKLFF,TGTGCCAGCAGTTCCGGGACAGAGCAAGAAAAACTGTTTTTT
TRBV7-9,TRBJ2-3,TRBD1,-,CASSTGQGQTDTQYF,TGTGCCAGCAGCACGGGACAGGGCCAGACAGATACGCAGTATTTT
TRBV6-5,TRBJ1-3,TRBD1,-,CASSYTGQGARGNTIYF,TGTGCCAGCAGTTACACGGGACAGGGGGCAAGGGGAAACACCATATATTTT
TRBV7-3,TRBJ2-1,TRBD1,few,CASSLMGGTGGDEQFF,TGTGCCAGCAGCTTAATGGGGGGGACAGGGGGCGATGAGCAGTTCTTC
TRBV6-5,TRBJ1-1,-,-,CASSYSIVGGAEAFF,TGTGCCAGCAGTTACTCGATTGTAGGGGGGGCTGAAGCTTTCTTT
TRBV7-9,TRBJ2-6,-,-,CASSNPGEIPSGANVLTF,TGTGCCAGCAGCAACCCAGGGGAAATTCCCTCTGGGGCCAACGTCCTGACTTTC